A selection of T cell receptor beta chains follows, all from one sample in a study. Using its own MiXCR run on the 5' RACE reads, TCRdb lists one record per CDR3 protein. The sample comprises 35,000 to 50,000 distinct CDR3 sequences, around 20% of which are singletons, and roughly 3.7% rests with the top ten. The material sequenced was Tregs sorted from blood. These receptors were taken from a female donor with breast cancer. The CDR3 runs from the conserved cysteine through the conserved F or W. Each record gives: V gene, clone size, J gene, CDR3 protein. The size of a clone is reported for some rows only, either as once, few or many, or as a class for expanded clones.

>TRBV7-6|-|TRBJ1-2
CASSLAPGQGISGYTF
>TRBV20-1|many|TRBJ1-6
CSASVNRGSSYNSPLHF
>TRBV6-5|many|TRBJ1-1
CASSAGQGARAFF
>TRBV6-1|few|TRBJ2-1
CASSGQAGPYNEQFF
>TRBV7-8|few|TRBJ2-3
CASSLLGTTGNTQYF
>TRBV28|-|TRBJ1-4
CASSLSSLSTNEKLFF
>TRBV6-1|many|TRBJ2-2
CASSEWGGAVGELFF
>TRBV12-3/TRBV12-4|few|TRBJ2-1
CASSWTTQRSDEQFF
>TRBV28|many|TRBJ1-1
CASKQGGNTEAFF
>TRBV2|-|TRBJ1-1
CASSEGSRGVNTEAFF
>TRBV6-5|-|TRBJ1-1
CASDLRVWAPHTEAFF
>TRBV7-6|many|TRBJ2-1
CASSPDGNEQFF